One and the same sample provided the 20 T cell receptor beta chains below, sequenced in a study of OX40 agonist ivuxolimab in advanced cancers. TCRdb keeps only in-frame clones here, not all; method: immunoSEQ multiplex PCR. This sample has tens of thousands of clones, with roughly nine tenths found just once. This specimen consisted of CD4+ or CD8+ T cells sorted from blood, obtained in a trial of the OX40 agonist ivuxolimab. These receptors were taken from an adult with an advanced solid tumor such as melanoma, head and neck, liver or kidney cancer.

The chain combines TRBV19 with TRBJ2-2, with D maybe TRBD2 (5 bases). V was cut by 8 bases and J by 5 bases, with 15 bases left in between. CDR1 LNHDA and CDR2 SQIVND come from the germline V gene (reference sequence). This CDR3 is built from 14 residues. The CDR3 here is CASGRLPWTGELFF. CDR3 sequence (DNA): TGTGCCAGTGGAAGACTACCATGGACCGGGGAGCTGTTTTTT. Complete variable domain (other parts from reference TRBV19 and TRBJ2-2): DGGITQSPKYLFRKEGQNVTLSCEQNLNHDAMYWYRQDPGQGLRLIYYSQIVNDFQKGDIAEGYSVSREKKESFPLTVTSAQKNPTAFYLCASGRLPWTGELFFGEGSRLTVL.

This clone has only a few counts. V and J are TRBV10-2 and TRBJ1-6; possible D gene TRBD1, 6 bases. The CDR3 totals 13 residues. CDR1 is WSHSY, CDR2 SAAADI, per germline. The V gene lost 6 bases and the J gene lost 7 bases, with 10 bases spanning the gap. This CDR3 is CASSSTGNSPLHF. CDR3 DNA: TGCGCCAGCAGCTCTACAGGGAATTCACCCCTCCACTTT.

The chain employs TRBV11-2 and TRBJ2-5; 9 bases agree with TRBD2. Germline assignment: CDR1 SGHAT and CDR2 FQNNGV. The CDR3 sequence is 15 residues long. Unmatched junction bases numbered 7, after V lost 5 bases and J lost 3 bases. This chain's CDR3 is CASSNSGRVEETQYF. As DNA, the CDR3 is TGTGCCAGCAGCAATAGCGGGAGAGTAGAAGAGACCCAGTACTTC.

This clone was seen a few times. V and J are TRBV4-2 and TRBJ1-6; tentatively, D is TRBD1 (5 bases). The CDR3 runs 15 residues. Germline CDR1 is LGHNA and CDR2 is YNFKEQ. V lost 3 bases to trimming and J lost 7 bases, with 13 bases between them. The CDR3 region is CASSQPGLTNSPLHF. As DNA, the CDR3 is TGTGCCAGCAGCCAGCCGGGACTAACAAATTCACCCCTCCACTTT.

The chain uses TRBV2 and TRBJ2-1; TRBD2 matches at 8 bases. The CDR3 contains 15 residues. V was pared by 5 bases and J by 3 bases, with 6 bases of the junction left unmatched. CDR1 SNHLY and CDR2 FYNNEI come from the germline V gene. The CDR3 loop reads CASSFEREFYNEQFF. The CDR3 coding sequence is TGTGCCAGCAGTTTCGAGCGGGAGTTCTACAATGAGCAGTTCTTC.

The chain carries TRBV10-1 and TRBJ1-4; D remains ambiguous. Germline V gene data show CDR1 as WNHNN and CDR2 as SYGVQD (reference sequence). The germline V and J ends were trimmed by 7 bases and 6 bases, with 18 bases remaining between them. There are 15 residues in the CDR3. The DNA for the CDR3 is TGCGCCAGCACCAAAAGGCGGCCGGCCGATGAAAAACTGTTTTTT. This gives the protein CASTKRRPADEKLFF.

The table lists this clone with a count of one. The V and J genes are TRBV5-6 and TRBJ2-3; D may correspond to TRBD1 or TRBD2 (5 bases each). CDR1 and CDR2 (germline): SGHDT, YYEEEE. The CDR3 has 15 residues. Trimming stripped 1 base from V and 3 bases from J, with 12 bases between. CDR3 loop: CASSLQGVGTDTQYF. The CDR3 DNA sequence: TGTGCCAGCAGCTTGCAGGGAGTTGGTACAGATACGCAGTATTTT.

V is TRBV2 and J is TRBJ2-1; weak D call: TRBD2 (6 bases). With 7 bases removed from V and 1 base from J, the gap between germline ends came to 11 bases. CDR3 length: 14 amino acids. The germline V gene has CDR1 SNHLY and CDR2 FYNNEI. The chain's CDR3 is CASNSGGSYNEQFF. The CDR3 DNA follows: TGTGCCAGCAACTCCGGGGGATCCTACAATGAGCAGTTCTTC.

The CDR3 reads CASGSGQGARDTQYF. The CDR3 nucleotides read TGTGCTAGTGGTTCTGGACAGGGGGCGAGAGATACGCAGTATTTT. V is TRBV12-5 and J is TRBJ2-3; 11 bases match TRBD1. The J segment lost 5 bases and the V segment lost 4 bases, leaving 5 bases of the junction unmatched. The CDR3 length is 15 residues. The V gene's germline CDR1 is LGHNT and CDR2 FRNRAP.

This CDR3 is CAISESLTGTHSGYTF. As DNA, the CDR3 is TGTGCCATCAGTGAATCACTGACAGGGACCCACTCTGGCTACACCTTC. This chain uses TRBV10-3 with TRBJ1-2, with 7 bases identical to TRBD1. This CDR3 contains 16 residues. Unmatched junction bases numbered 14, after V lost 3 bases and J lost 7 bases. The germline CDR1 and CDR2 sequences are ENHRY and SYGVKD.

The CDR3 sequence: CASSEGLAGGTDTQYF. The CDR3 bases are TGCGCCAGCAGCGAGGGACTAGCGGGAGGCACAGATACGCAGTATTTT. The chain has TRBV5-1 and TRBJ2-3; 14 nucleotides match TRBD2. The CDR3 has 16 residues. Germline V gene data show CDR1 as SGHRS and CDR2 as YFSETQ. V trimming: 4 bases; J trimming: 1 base; junction bases outside the gene matches: 2. Together with reference TRBV5-1 and TRBJ2-3, the CDR3 gives the full variable domain: KAGVTQTPRYLIKTRGQQVTLSCSPISGHRSVSWYQQTPGQGLQFLFEYFSETQRNKGNFPGRFSGRQFSNSRSEMNVSTLELGDSALYLCASSEGLAGGTDTQYFGPGTRLTVL.

This chain connects TRBV5-6 to TRBJ2-3; maybe TRBD2 (5 bases). The CDR3 length is 11 residues. Germline V gene lookup returns CDR1 SGHDT and CDR2 YYEEEE. Trimming took off 3 bases at V and 6 bases at J, with 5 bases between the two ends. CDR3 protein: CASSWEDTQYF. The CDR3 DNA sequence: TGTGCCAGCAGCTGGGAGGATACGCAGTATTTT. The full variable domain, rest sourced from reference TRBV5-6 and TRBJ2-3, is DAGVTQSPTHLIKTRGQQVTLRCSPKSGHDTVSWYQQALGQGPQFIFQYYEEEERQRGNFPDRFSGHQFPNYSSELNVNALLLGDSALYLCASSWEDTQYFGPGTRLTVL.

V and J are TRBV18 and TRBJ1-1, with D possibly TRBD1 on 5 matching bases. The germline V gene has CDR1 KGHSH and CDR2 LQKENI. V was trimmed by 3 bases and J by 0 bases, leaving 11 bases between them. The CDR3 sequence is 15 residues long. CDR3 residues: CASSPGLGVNTEAFF. CDR3 in DNA: TGTGCCAGCTCACCGGGTTTGGGGGTGAACACTGAAGCTTTCTTT.

This clone was detected a few times. The V and J genes are TRBV6-1 and TRBJ2-1, with TRBD2 matching over 9 bases. The CDR3 is made up of 15 amino acids. Trimming took 5 bases from V and 8 from J; bases not matched to a gene: 10. Germline lookup yields CDR1 MNHNS and CDR2 SASEGT. CDR3 protein: CASSSGLAYIDEQFF. The CDR3 coding sequence is TGTGCCAGCAGTTCCGGACTAGCGTATATTGATGAGCAGTTCTTC.

This sequence joins TRBV2 and TRBJ1-5, with 8 bases matching TRBD1. Germline-derived CDR1 and CDR2 are SNHLY and FYNNEI. CDR3 length: 13 residues. V lost 5 bases, J lost 8 bases, and 5 bases stayed unmatched. The CDR3 here is CASSLDRDKPQHF. The CDR3 nucleotides read TGTGCCAGCAGTCTGGACAGGGATAAGCCCCAGCATTTT.

The rearrangement links TRBV25-1 to TRBJ2-7; 7 nucleotides match TRBD1. The V segment lost 6 bases and the J segment 3 bases; nucleotides outside the gene matches: 8. Germline assignment: CDR1 MGHDK and CDR2 SYGVNS. The CDR3 sequence is 14 residues long. Here the CDR3 reads CASSLRGSVYEQYF. In nucleotides, the CDR3 is TGTGCCAGCAGCCTCAGGGGGTCAGTCTACGAGCAGTACTTC.

A single count supports this clone. The chain joins TRBV6-5 to TRBJ1-5; D call uncertain. CDR3 length equals 13 residues. The germline gives CDR1 MNHEY, CDR2 SVGAGI. V was clipped by 10 bases and J by 4 bases, with 14 bases between them. The CDR3 sequence: CATPSDGNQPQHF. For the CDR3, the DNA is TGTGCCACCCCCTCTGATGGTAATCAGCCCCAGCATTTT.

The chain carries TRBV6-1 and TRBJ1-2; D perhaps matches TRBD1 (5 bases). Trimming left V 7 bases short and J 2 bases short, with 11 bases between. Germline assignment: CDR1 MNHNS and CDR2 SASEGT. The CDR3 sequence is 13 residues long. Here the CDR3 DNA reads TGTGCCAGCACCGTCAAGGGGAACTATGGCTACACCTTC. The encoded protein is CASTVKGNYGYTF.

The chain links TRBV28 to TRBJ2-5, with 7 bases identical to TRBD2. Germline loops: CDR1 MDHEN, CDR2 SYDVKM. The CDR3 spans 16 residues. V shed 5 bases, J shed 1 base, and the junction held 10 bases outside the gene matches. The CDR3 here is CASSPFWGGSQETQYF. As DNA, the CDR3 is TGTGCCAGCAGTCCGTTTTGGGGGGGGTCCCAAGAGACCCAGTACTTC.

This chain links TRBV5-1 with TRBJ2-7, with TRBD1 as a possible D gene (5 bases). Germline V lookup: CDR1 SGHRS, CDR2 YFSETQ. This CDR3 contains 11 residues. V was trimmed by 4 bases and J by 4 bases, leaving 6 bases between them. Written as DNA, the CDR3 is TGCGCCAGCAGCGACAGATACGAGCAGTACTTC. Translated: CASSDRYEQYF.